This TCR beta chain came from a study of T-cell reconstitution after alpha-beta-depleted transplantation in children. This clonotype was seen more than once but under ten times. Preparation of the TCRbeta library used unique molecular identifiers. In TCRdb, the PCR reads were re-called with MiXCR into one record per CDR3 protein. The data hold fewer than 700,000 distinct CDR3 sequences, with under 30% observed a single time. CDR3 length: 11 amino acids. Germline V gene lookup returns CDR1 KGHDR and CDR2 SFDVKD. Trimming took 0 bases from V and 11 from J, leaving 6 bases between them. This chain links TRBV24-1 with TRBJ1-2; no definite D call. The sequences come from PBMCs, mostly from graft donor cells, collected 360 days after TCRalphabeta/CD19-depleted stem cell transplant. The sequence came from a boy younger than two who had a stem cell transplant for acute myeloid leukemia, so the T cells may come from the graft donor. The chain's CDR3 is CATSDLSSYTF. CDR3 nucleotide sequence: TGTGCCACCAGTGATTTGTCGTCTTACACCTTC.